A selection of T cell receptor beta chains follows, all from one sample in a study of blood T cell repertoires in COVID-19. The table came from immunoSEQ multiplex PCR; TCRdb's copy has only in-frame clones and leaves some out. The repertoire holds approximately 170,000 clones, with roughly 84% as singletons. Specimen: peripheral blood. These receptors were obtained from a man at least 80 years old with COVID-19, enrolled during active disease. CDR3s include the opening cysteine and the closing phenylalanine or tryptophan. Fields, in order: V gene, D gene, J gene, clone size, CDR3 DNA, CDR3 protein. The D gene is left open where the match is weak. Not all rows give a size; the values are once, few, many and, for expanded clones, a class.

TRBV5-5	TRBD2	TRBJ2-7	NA	TGTGCCAGCAGCTTGTTGGCTAGCGGGGGGAGCGAGCAGTACTTC	CASSLLASGGSEQYF
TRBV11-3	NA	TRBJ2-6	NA	TGTGCCACCCGGGGCTCTGGGGCCAACGTCCTGACTTTC	CATRGSGANVLTF
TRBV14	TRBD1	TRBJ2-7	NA	TGTGCCAGCAGCCGCGACAGGGGGTACGAGCAGTACTTC	CASSRDRGYEQYF
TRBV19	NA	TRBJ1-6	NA	TGTGCCAGGGCACGTCATTACTCCTATAATTCACCCCTCCACTTT	CARARHYSYNSPLHF
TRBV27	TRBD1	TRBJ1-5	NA	TGTGCCAGCAGTTACGACAGGGAAGGGGGTCAGCCCCAGCATTTT	CASSYDREGGQPQHF
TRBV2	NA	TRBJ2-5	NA	TGTGCCAGCAACGGGGGTCCAGGGGAGACCCAGTACTTC	CASNGGPGETQYF
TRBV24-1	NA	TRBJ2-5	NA	TGTGCCACCTCTTCTCCCCGAGCGGAAGAGACCCAGTACTTC	CATSSPRAEETQYF
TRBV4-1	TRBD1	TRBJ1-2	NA	TGCGCCAGCAGCCAAGGCAGACAGGGGAGGGCGTCTGGCTACACCTTC	CASSQGRQGRASGYTF
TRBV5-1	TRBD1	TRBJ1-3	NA	TGCGCCAGCAGCCGGGATCCGGGACAGGCAGGAAACACCATATATTTT	CASSRDPGQAGNTIYF
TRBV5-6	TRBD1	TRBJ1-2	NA	TGTGCCAGCAGCTTGAGACAGGGAGCAACTATGAACTATGGCTACACCTTC	CASSLRQGATMNYGYTF
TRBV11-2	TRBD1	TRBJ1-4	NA	TGTGCCAGCAGCCGCGCCGGGACAGGGCTTGAAAAACTGTTTTTT	CASSRAGTGLEKLFF
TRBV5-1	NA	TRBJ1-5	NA	TGCGCCAGCAGCTTGGACGGGCAGGGAAATCAGCCCCAGCATTTT	CASSLDGQGNQPQHF
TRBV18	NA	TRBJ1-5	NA	TGTGCCAGCTCACCCGGGGTCAATCAGCCCCAGCATTTT	CASSPGVNQPQHF
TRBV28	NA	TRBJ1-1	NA	TGTGCCAGCAGTCTCCCCCCTGGGGCGCTGCCCACTGAAGCTTTCTTT	CASSLPPGALPTEAFF
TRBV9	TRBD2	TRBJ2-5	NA	TGTGCCAGCAGCGTAGATAGCGGGGGGGCGGAGACCCAGTACTTC	CASSVDSGGAETQYF
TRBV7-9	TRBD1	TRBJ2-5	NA	TGTGCCAGCAGCCCTGGACAGGGGGCCGGGGAGACCCAGTACTTC	CASSPGQGAGETQYF
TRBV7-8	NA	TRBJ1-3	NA	TGTGCCAGCAGCCGAGACAGGCTCCTCTCTGGAAACACCATATATTTT	CASSRDRLLSGNTIYF
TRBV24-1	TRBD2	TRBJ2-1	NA	TGTGCCACCAGTGATCCCACTAGCGGGCTTGCCAGTGAGCAGTTCTTC	CATSDPTSGLASEQFF
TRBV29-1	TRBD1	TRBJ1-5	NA	TGCAGCGTCGGGACAGGGGATCAGCCCCAGCATTTT	CSVGTGDQPQHF
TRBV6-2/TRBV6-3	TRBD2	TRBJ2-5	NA	TGTGCCAGCAGTTATCTTTTCGGACTAGCGGGGGGAATCGGAGAGACCCAGTACTTC	CASSYLFGLAGGIGETQYF
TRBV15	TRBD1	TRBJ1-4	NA	TGTGCCACCAGCAGAGAGGGGACAGGGTATGAAAAACTGTTTTTT	CATSREGTGYEKLFF
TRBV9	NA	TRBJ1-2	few	TGTGCCAGCAGCGTAGTGGACAGCTTTGTCTATGGCTACACCTTC	CASSVVDSFVYGYTF
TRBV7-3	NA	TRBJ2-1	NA	TGTGCCAGCAGCCTGCAGGGGCACGATGAGCAGTTCTTC	CASSLQGHDEQFF